The 18 T cell receptor beta chains below were found in one sample sequenced in a study of T cell clonotyping in hematopoietic cell transplantation (dated by TCRdb to the early 2020s). Reading the label with the study, this specimen's time point is: recipient sample about 28 days before transplant, after cytoreduction. Receptors were amplified or captured by the immunoSEQ multiplex PCR assay. TCRdb stores this immuneACCESS table with in-frame sequences only. Part of the clones is absent; in the studies checked, under half of the shortfall reflects unresolved V genes, and no reason is known for the rest. In this sample the table shows under 20,000 clones, about 82% of which occur a single time. The top ten clonotypes cover approximately 8% of the sample. This specimen consisted of peripheral blood mononuclear cells, obtained before stem cell transplant. Receptor source: a man over 45 with acute myeloid leukemia. Some clones in this sample may be carry-over from other donors' samples.

The rearrangement uses TRBV6-5 and TRBJ1-1, with 7 bases aligning to TRBD1. CDR3 length: 14 residues. Germline V gene sequence: CDR1 MNHEY, CDR2 SVGAGI. V lost 6 bases, J lost 1 base, and 5 bases stayed unmatched. CDR3 sequence: CASRVGQKNTEAFF. The CDR3, as DNA: TGTGCCAGCAGGGTGGGACAGAAGAACACTGAAGCTTTCTTT.

The rearrangement uses TRBV28 and TRBJ1-2; D not resolved. Germline values: CDR1 MDHEN, CDR2 SYDVKM. The ends were cut back, 9 bases at V and 0 bases at J, with 5 bases in the middle. The CDR3 is 11 amino acids. In nucleotides, the CDR3 is TGTGCCAGTTCGACTAACTATGGCTACACCTTC. This sequence encodes CASSTNYGYTF.

The chain links TRBV10-3 to TRBJ2-3; weak D call: TRBD1 (6 bases). The CDR3 runs to 16 residues. Germline V gene sequence: CDR1 ENHRY, CDR2 SYGVKD. V dropped 4 bases and J dropped 0 bases, with 14 bases sitting between them. The CDR3 spells CAISGRDKYSTDTQYF. The CDR3 DNA reads as TGTGCCATCAGTGGCCGGGACAAATATAGCACAGATACGCAGTATTTT.

V is TRBV30 and J is TRBJ2-7; TRBD1 agrees at 7 bases. The V segment lost 3 bases and the J segment 6 bases; nucleotides outside the gene matches: 8. This CDR3 is built from 13 residues. Germline assignment: CDR1 GTSNPN and CDR2 SVGIG (reference sequence). The CDR3 DNA follows: TGTGCCTGGAGACAGGGGAAGTGGTTCGAGCAGTACTTC. The encoded protein is CAWRQGKWFEQYF.

This chain uses TRBV5-1 with TRBJ2-7, with 9 nucleotides matching TRBD1. CDR3 length: 15 amino acids. Germline V gene sequence: CDR1 SGHRS, CDR2 YFSETQ. V was clipped by 10 bases and J by 5 bases; unmatched bases: 16. CDR3: CACWGGDRVSHEQYF. DNA of the CDR3: TGCGCCTGCTGGGGTGGGGACAGGGTGTCTCACGAGCAGTACTTC.

The gene calls are TRBV19 and TRBJ1-1; tentative D call: TRBD1 (6 bases). The CDR3 consists of 12 residues. Germline V gene sequence: CDR1 LNHDA, CDR2 SQIVND (reference sequence). V lost 7 bases and J 1 base, leaving 7 bases between the germline ends. CDR3 sequence: CASKTGNTEAFF. The CDR3 nucleotides read TGTGCCAGTAAGACAGGGAACACTGAAGCTTTCTTT.

V usage is TRBV6-6 and J usage is TRBJ2-5; weak D call: TRBD1 (6 bases). The CDR3 contains 16 residues. The germline V gene has CDR1 MNHNY and CDR2 SVGAGI (reference sequence). V dropped 0 bases and J dropped 0 bases, with 11 bases sitting between them. The chain's CDR3 is CASSYSDRLYQETQYF. The CDR3 DNA follows: TGTGCCAGCAGTTACTCTGACAGGCTGTACCAAGAGACCCAGTACTTC.

This clone was seen a handful of times. This chain links TRBV11-2 with TRBJ1-5; no clear D gene. This CDR3 spans 15 amino acids. The V and J ends lost 3 bases and 0 bases respectively, with 9 bases between them. Germline loops: CDR1 SGHAT, CDR2 FQNNGV. The CDR3 DNA reads TGTGCCAGCAGCTTCGGGTTGGGTAGCAATCAGCCCCAGCATTTT. This codes for CASSFGLGSNQPQHF.

V is TRBV5-8 and J is TRBJ2-7, with D unresolved. The CDR3 sequence is 11 residues long. Looked up from germline, CDR1 is SGHTS and CDR2 is YDEGEE. The V and J ends lost 4 bases and 7 bases respectively, with 9 bases between them. CDR3 in amino acids: CASSLLREQYF. The CDR3 region has the DNA TGTGCCAGCAGCCTTTTGAGGGAGCAGTACTTC.

The V and J genes are TRBV11-2 and TRBJ2-1; D may match TRBD1 or TRBD2 (5 bases each). CDR3 size: 15 residues. CDR1 is SGHAT and CDR2 is FQNNGV in the germline V gene. V was shortened by 2 bases and J by 4 bases, with 12 bases between the two germline ends. The CDR3 loop reads CASSLILRGYNEQFF. In DNA form, the CDR3 reads TGTGCCAGCAGCTTAATACTGAGGGGTTACAATGAGCAGTTCTTC.

V usage is TRBV6-5 and J usage is TRBJ2-1, with D possibly matching TRBD2 (5 bases). The ends were cut back, 4 bases at V and 2 bases at J, with 6 bases in the middle. CDR1 and CDR2 (germline): MNHEY, SVGAGI. This CDR3 contains 13 residues. As DNA, the CDR3 is TGTGCCAGCAGTTCCGGGGCCTACAATGAGCAGTTCTTC. Translated, it gives CASSSGAYNEQFF.

This clone came up a few times. This CDR3 is CASSLAAANQPQHF. As DNA, the CDR3 is TGTGCCAGCAGCTTAGCGGCAGCCAATCAGCCCCAGCATTTT. The rearrangement links TRBV7-2 to TRBJ1-5; D gene unclear. The CDR3 has 14 residues. Germline-derived CDR1 and CDR2 are SGHTA and FQGNSA. Trimming removed 0 bases at V and 3 bases at J, with 6 bases between.

The rearrangement links TRBV7-6 to TRBJ2-3; 7 bases line up with TRBD1. J was trimmed by 4 bases and V by 6 bases; bases with no gene match: 10. Germline V gives CDR1 SGHVS, CDR2 FNYEAQ. There are 15 residues in the CDR3. CDR3: CASSSAAQGADTQYF. The CDR3 region has the DNA TGTGCCAGCAGTTCCGCCGCCCAGGGGGCAGATACGCAGTATTTT.

The sample holds one count of this clone. The chain couples TRBV11-2 to TRBJ1-1; D might be TRBD1 (5 bases). The CDR3 is 12 amino acids. Germline lookup yields CDR1 SGHAT and CDR2 FQNNGV. V was cut by 8 bases and J by 3 bases, with 10 bases left in between. CDR3 sequence: CASGAEYTEAFF. Here the CDR3 DNA reads TGTGCCAGCGGGGCTGAGTACACTGAAGCTTTCTTT.

The chain carries TRBV7-2 and TRBJ2-4; 8 bases fit TRBD1. The V gene end was trimmed by 5 bases and the J gene end by 8 bases; junction bases not matched to a gene: 11. Per germline, CDR1 SGHTA and CDR2 FQGNSA. CDR3 length: 15 residues. CDR3 nucleotide sequence: TGTGCCAGCAGCGTCTCAGGGGGCACGATATACATTCAGTACTTC. Translation gives CASSVSGGTIYIQYF.

V is TRBV9 and J is TRBJ2-1; the D is unclear. Per germline, CDR1 SGDLS and CDR2 YYNGEE. There are 15 residues in the CDR3. Trimming pared 0 bases from V and 0 bases from J, leaving 7 bases between. CDR3 sequence (DNA): TGTGCCAGCAGCGTAGAACCCAGCTCCTACAATGAGCAGTTCTTC. Residues: CASSVEPSSYNEQFF.

The chain links TRBV2 to TRBJ1-5; a weak D match, TRBD1 (5 bases). Looked up from germline, CDR1 is SNHLY and CDR2 is FYNNEI. Trimming cost V 6 bases and J 0 bases, with 9 bases left between them. The CDR3 is 14 residues long. The CDR3 DNA follows: TGTGCCAGCAGGCTGACAGTTAGCAATCAGCCCCAGCATTTT. Translating gives CASRLTVSNQPQHF. Filled out from reference TRBV2 and TRBJ1-5, the complete variable domain reads EPEVTQTPSHQVTQMGQEVILRCVPISNHLYFYWYRQILGQKVEFLVSFYNNEISEKSEIFDDQFSVERPDGSNFTLKIRSTKLEDSAMYFCASRLTVSNQPQHFGDGTRLSIL.

The V and J genes are TRBV9 and TRBJ2-3; 11 bases fit TRBD2. V lost 2 bases to trimming and J lost 5 bases; unmatched junction nucleotides: 4. The germline CDR1 and CDR2 sequences are SGDLS and YYNGEE. The CDR3 covers 15 residues. The CDR3 loop is CASSVFSGGGDTQYF. CDR3 DNA sequence: TGTGCCAGCAGCGTCTTTAGCGGGGGGGGAGATACGCAGTATTTT.